Shown below are 32 T cell receptor beta chains from a single sample sequenced in a study of OX40 agonist ivuxolimab in advanced cancers. Profiled with immunoSEQ multiplex PCR; TCRdb holds only in-frame clones, not every one. Found here are tens of thousands of clones, 70% to 90% of them singletons; the top ten hold nearly 8.5%. The specimen was CD4+ or CD8+ T cells sorted from blood, collected in a trial of the OX40 agonist ivuxolimab. Every receptor here comes from an adult with an advanced solid tumor such as melanoma, head and neck, liver or kidney cancer.

The chain couples TRBV19 to TRBJ1-1; no definite D call. V shed 4 bases and J shed 6 bases, with 18 bases lying between them. Per germline, CDR1 LNHDA and CDR2 SQIVND (reference sequence). This CDR3 spans 15 amino acids. CDR3 sequence (DNA): TGTGCCAGTAGTACACCTCAAAGGGATGCTCCTGAAGCTTTCTTT. It yields the protein CASSTPQRDAPEAFF.

The V gene is TRBV11-2, the J gene TRBJ2-1; 8 bases fit TRBD2. V shed 6 bases, J shed 0 bases, and the junction held 7 bases outside the gene matches. This CDR3 spans 16 amino acids. Germline V gene sequence: CDR1 SGHAT, CDR2 FQNNGV. CDR3 sequence (DNA): TGTGCCAGCAGTTCCCTCGGGGGGGGCTCCTACAATGAGCAGTTCTTC. Translating it yields CASSSLGGGSYNEQFF.

This chain joins TRBV7-3 and TRBJ1-1; 8 bases align to TRBD1. The CDR3 spans 14 residues. Germline-derived CDR1 and CDR2 are SGHTA and FQGTGA. The J segment lost 2 bases and the V segment lost 3 bases, leaving 2 bases of the junction unmatched. The CDR3 region has the DNA TGTGCCAGCAGCTTCGGACAGGGTAACACTGAAGCTTTCTTT. It translates to CASSFGQGNTEAFF.

This chain's CDR3 is CASSPRETEGEWRSNSPLHF. Written as DNA, the CDR3 is TGTGCCAGCTCACCCCGGGAGACAGAGGGCGAGTGGAGGAGTAATTCACCCCTCCACTTT. The rearrangement links TRBV18 to TRBJ1-6; D might be TRBD1 (5 bases). V was trimmed by 3 bases and J by 6 bases, leaving 27 bases between them. The length of the CDR3 is 20 residues. Germline V lookup: CDR1 KGHSH, CDR2 LQKENI.

This clone was seen only once. This chain links TRBV29-1 with TRBJ1-1, with D perhaps TRBD1 (5 bases). This CDR3 has 13 residues. Germline CDR1 reads SQVTM; CDR2 reads ANQGSEA. V gave up 2 bases and J gave up 0 bases, with 7 bases separating them. The CDR3 DNA sequence: TGCAGCGTTGAAAAGGGGCTGAACACTGAAGCTTTCTTT. This translates into CSVEKGLNTEAFF.

The V call is TRBV27, the J call TRBJ2-1; TRBD2 might be the D (6 bases). The germline gives CDR1 MNHEY, CDR2 SMNVEV (reference sequence). The germline V and J ends were trimmed by 7 bases and 2 bases, with 12 bases remaining between them. This CDR3 is 14 amino acids long. DNA for the CDR3: TGTGCCAGCACCCCGGGGGTTCCCTACAATGAGCAGTTCTTC. Translating gives CASTPGVPYNEQFF.

This chain connects TRBV19 to TRBJ2-7, with D tentatively TRBD2 (5 bases). Germline CDR1 LNHDA, CDR2 SQIVND (reference sequence). Trimming took 3 bases from V and 4 from J, leaving 13 bases between them. The length of the CDR3 is 14 residues. This CDR3 is CASSILTGNYEQYF. CDR3 coding DNA: TGTGCCAGTAGTATTTTAACGGGGAATTACGAGCAGTACTTC. Supplemented by reference TRBV19 and TRBJ2-7, the full variable domain reads DGGITQSPKYLFRKEGQNVTLSCEQNLNHDAMYWYRQDPGQGLRLIYYSQIVNDFQKGDIAEGYSVSREKKESFPLTVTSAQKNPTAFYLCASSILTGNYEQYFGPGTRLTVT.

The rearrangement uses TRBV10-3 and TRBJ2-7; D possibly matches TRBD1 or TRBD2 (5 bases each). This CDR3 spans 13 amino acids. The ends were cut back, 6 bases at V and 2 bases at J, with 11 bases in the middle. Germline assignment: CDR1 ENHRY and CDR2 SYGVKD. This CDR3 reads CAIRGTLTYEQYF. Written as DNA, the CDR3 is TGTGCCATCAGGGGGACGCTCACCTACGAGCAGTACTTC.

J is TRBJ2-3 and V is TRBV27; D may be TRBD1 (6 bases). This CDR3 spans 15 amino acids. Germline V gene data show CDR1 as MNHEY and CDR2 as SMNVEV (reference sequence). The ends were cut back, 2 bases at V and 2 bases at J, with 11 bases in the middle. In nucleotides, the CDR3 is TGTGCCAGCAGTTTAGAGGGGGTCTACACAGATACGCAGTATTTT. Translation: CASSLEGVYTDTQYF.

The V gene is TRBV5-5, the J gene TRBJ2-1, with TRBD2 matching 12 bases. The germline CDR1 and CDR2 sequences are SGHKS and YYEKEE (reference sequence). V was clipped by 4 bases and J by 5 bases; unmatched bases: 7. CDR3 size: 16 residues. The CDR3 sequence is CASSTRLAGDHNEQFF. The CDR3 coding sequence is TGTGCCAGCAGCACCAGACTAGCGGGGGACCACAATGAGCAGTTCTTC.

The gene calls are TRBV5-1 and TRBJ1-6; 8 bases are a match to TRBD1. The V and J ends lost 4 bases and 11 bases, in that order; junction bases with no gene match: 8. CDR1 is SGHRS and CDR2 is YFSETQ in the germline V gene. This CDR3 contains 14 residues. CDR3 in amino acids: CASSRTGFYAPLHF. The CDR3 region has the DNA TGCGCCAGCAGCCGGACAGGGTTCTACGCACCCCTCCACTTT. Looking up the rest from reference TRBV5-1 and TRBJ1-6 gives the full variable domain: KAGVTQTPRYLIKTRGQQVTLSCSPISGHRSVSWYQQTPGQGLQFLFEYFSETQRNKGNFPGRFSGRQFSNSRSEMNVSTLELGDSALYLCASSRTGFYAPLHFGNGTRLTVT.

V and J are TRBV5-1 and TRBJ1-6; TRBD1 aligns across 11 bases. The length of the CDR3 is 14 residues. Germline V lookup: CDR1 SGHRS, CDR2 YFSETQ. The junction had 4 bases not matched to a gene; V was cut back by 5 bases and J by 9 bases. The CDR3 is CASRADRGPSPLHF. CDR3 nucleotide sequence: TGCGCCAGCAGGGCGGACAGGGGGCCTTCACCCCTCCACTTT.

The chain has TRBV11-2 and TRBJ2-7, with 8 nucleotides matching TRBD2. J was trimmed by 2 bases and V by 3 bases; bases with no gene match: 6. The germline gives CDR1 SGHAT, CDR2 FQNNGV. The CDR3 has 15 residues. The CDR3 spells CASSFSSGAAYEQYF. The CDR3 nucleotides read TGTGCCAGCAGCTTCAGTAGCGGGGCGGCCTACGAGCAGTACTTC.

This chain joins TRBV5-5 and TRBJ1-1; a weak D match, TRBD1 (6 bases). This CDR3 is built from 14 residues. Germline V CDR1 and CDR2: SGHKS, YYEKEE (reference sequence). The V end was cut by 4 bases, the J end by 5 bases, with 15 bases between. CDR3 protein: CASSAQQGWTEAFF. DNA for the CDR3: TGTGCCAGCAGCGCACAACAGGGTTGGACTGAAGCTTTCTTT.

J is TRBJ1-1 and V is TRBV11-3; TRBD1 aligns across 9 bases. The germline V gene has CDR1 SGHNT and CDR2 YENEEA. The length of the CDR3 is 13 residues. V shed 4 bases, J shed 5 bases, and the junction held 2 bases outside the gene matches. CDR3 nucleotide sequence: TGTGCCAGCAGCTCACAGGGGGCGACTGAAGCTTTCTTT. Its translation is CASSSQGATEAFF.

CDR3 in DNA: TGTGCCAGCAGCCGGGCCACTGAGCAGTACTTC. It yields the protein CASSRATEQYF. The chain recombines TRBV5-8 with TRBJ2-7, with unresolved D. The CDR3 is 11 residues long. The germline V and J ends were trimmed by 4 bases and 7 bases, with 9 bases remaining between them. Per germline, CDR1 SGHTS and CDR2 YDEGEE.

V and J are TRBV5-1 and TRBJ2-7; 8 nucleotides align to TRBD1. V lost 1 base to trimming and J lost 5 bases; unmatched junction nucleotides: 8. The germline CDR1 and CDR2 sequences are SGHRS and YFSETQ. CDR3 length: 15 residues. In DNA, the CDR3 is TGCGCCAGCAGCTTGCTGTCGACAGGGGCCCACGAGCAGTACTTC. Protein: CASSLLSTGAHEQYF. The complete variable domain, with remaining parts taken from reference TRBV5-1 and TRBJ2-7, reads KAGVTQTPRYLIKTRGQQVTLSCSPISGHRSVSWYQQTPGQGLQFLFEYFSETQRNKGNFPGRFSGRQFSNSRSEMNVSTLELGDSALYLCASSLLSTGAHEQYFGPGTRLTVT.

In its sample, this clone was seen once. The rearrangement links TRBV5-1 to TRBJ2-3, with D perhaps matching TRBD2 (5 bases). The V gene's germline CDR1 is SGHRS and CDR2 YFSETQ. Trimming removed 0 bases from V and 6 bases from J, with 14 bases in between. The CDR3 loop spans 15 amino acids. DNA of the CDR3: TGCGCCAGCAGCTTGGCGGGGAACCCAGAGGATACGCAGTATTTT. This sequence encodes CASSLAGNPEDTQYF.

J is TRBJ1-1 and V is TRBV7-2; D call uncertain. The CDR3 sequence is 13 residues long. Between the trimmed V and J ends, which lost 0 bases and 1 base, there was a span of 3 bases. The V gene's germline CDR1 is SGHTA and CDR2 FQGNSA. The CDR3 DNA reads TGTGCCAGCAGCTTAGCCCAGAACACTGAAGCTTTCTTT. Protein sequence: CASSLAQNTEAFF.

This chain uses TRBV6-5 with TRBJ2-7; TRBD2 is a possible D gene (5 bases). This CDR3 has 11 residues. The V gene's germline CDR1 is MNHEY and CDR2 SVGAGI. V lost 8 bases and J 2 bases, leaving 7 bases between the germline ends. The DNA for the CDR3 is TGTGCCAGCGCGCGGGCCTACGAGCAGTACTTC. Translated: CASARAYEQYF.

The chain employs TRBV19 and TRBJ1-6; D call uncertain. The CDR3 runs to 17 residues. V was trimmed by 3 bases and J by 3 bases, leaving 15 bases between them. Looked up from germline, CDR1 is LNHDA and CDR2 is SQIVND (reference sequence). DNA for the CDR3: TGTGCCAGTAGTATTACCTCGGACGCCCGCTATAATTCACCCCTCCACTTT. Amino acid sequence: CASSITSDARYNSPLHF.

This sequence joins TRBV7-8 and TRBJ1-6; 7 bases line up with TRBD1. The CDR3 is 15 residues long. Germline CDR1 and CDR2: SGHVS and FQNEAQ. The V and J ends lost 4 bases and 6 bases, in that order; junction bases with no gene match: 6. CDR3 nucleotide sequence: TGTGCCAGCAGCTCCCGGGACAGAAGTAATTCACCCCTCCACTTT. Its protein is CASSSRDRSNSPLHF.

The J gene is TRBJ2-7, the V gene TRBV9; D is ambiguous. The CDR3 covers 16 residues. V was cut by 3 bases and J by 4 bases, with 20 bases left in between. Germline V lookup: CDR1 SGDLS, CDR2 YYNGEE. This CDR3 reads CASSAATGTIPYEQYF. The CDR3 DNA reads TGTGCCAGCAGCGCGGCGACCGGAACAATTCCTTACGAGCAGTACTTC.

This CDR3 reads CASSVSTETEAFF. The CDR3 DNA reads as TGTGCCAGCAGCGTGTCGACAGAAACTGAAGCTTTCTTT. This rearrangement joins TRBV9 to TRBJ1-1, with D possibly being TRBD1 (5 bases). CDR1 is SGDLS, CDR2 YYNGEE, per germline. The V gene lost 2 bases and the J gene lost 5 bases, with 10 bases spanning the gap. The CDR3 runs to 13 residues.

The rearrangement links TRBV6-5 to TRBJ1-2, with TRBD1 as a possible D gene (6 bases). V was shortened by 0 bases and J by 2 bases, with 7 bases between the two germline ends. The CDR3 runs to 14 residues. Germline-derived CDR1 and CDR2 are MNHEY and SVGAGI. CDR3 sequence (DNA): TGTGCCAGCAGTTACTCAACAGGGAACTATGGCTACACCTTC. It encodes CASSYSTGNYGYTF.

The chain couples TRBV5-4 to TRBJ2-2; 7 nucleotides line up with TRBD1. V lost 4 bases, J lost 5 bases, and 11 bases stayed unmatched. Germline CDR1 SGHNT, CDR2 YYREEE (reference sequence). This CDR3 spans 16 amino acids. This CDR3 is CASSPDRVGRTGELFF. Written as DNA, the CDR3 is TGTGCCAGCAGCCCAGACAGGGTAGGAAGAACCGGGGAGCTGTTTTTT. The entire variable domain, with the rest obtained from reference TRBV5-4 and TRBJ2-2, is as follows: ETGVTQSPTHLIKTRGQQVTLRCSSQSGHNTVSWYQQALGQGPQFIFQYYREEENGRGNFPPRFSGLQFPNYSSELNVNALELDDSALYLCASSPDRVGRTGELFFGEGSRLTVL.

The chain links TRBV7-3 to TRBJ2-2; TRBD1 matches at 7 bases. The CDR3 length is 15 residues. Germline V gives CDR1 SGHTA, CDR2 FQGTGA. V dropped 1 base and J dropped 2; count of bases not matched to a gene: 1. CDR3 bases: TGTGCCAGCAGCTTAAGACAGGGAAACACCGGGGAGCTGTTTTTT. Its translation: CASSLRQGNTGELFF.

The chain recombines TRBV9 with TRBJ2-1; D not certain. V lost 0 bases and J lost 3, with 10 bases in between. Germline V gives CDR1 SGDLS, CDR2 YYNGEE. The CDR3 consists of 15 residues. CDR3 sequence (DNA): TGTGCCAGCAGCGTAGAAAGTAACAGCTACAATGAGCAGTTCTTC. As protein: CASSVESNSYNEQFF.

The chain recombines TRBV6-6 with TRBJ1-4; D is undetermined. CDR1 is MNHNY and CDR2 is SVGAGI in the germline V gene (reference sequence). This CDR3 contains 13 residues. Trimming pared 8 bases from V and 3 bases from J, leaving 10 bases between. The CDR3 DNA is TGTGCCAGCGCCCAGGCGTCTAATGAAAAACTGTTTTTT. Its protein is CASAQASNEKLFF.

The chain couples TRBV10-3 to TRBJ2-1; D is possibly TRBD1 or TRBD2 (5 bases each). Germline V gene sequence: CDR1 ENHRY, CDR2 SYGVKD. The CDR3 is 11 residues long. Trimming removed 10 bases at V and 6 bases at J, with 10 bases between. As DNA, the CDR3 is TGTGCCACCCAAGGGACCAATGAGCAGTTCTTC. Encoded protein: CATQGTNEQFF.

V usage is TRBV27 and J usage is TRBJ1-2; possibly TRBD1 for D (6 bases). There are 15 residues in the CDR3. The V end was cut by 6 bases, the J end by 4 bases, with 18 bases between. Germline CDR1 MNHEY, CDR2 SMNVEV (reference sequence). CDR3 coding DNA: TGTGCCAGCAGCAGGACAGCGGGCCCCGTCTATGGCTACACCTTC. Translating it yields CASSRTAGPVYGYTF.

The DNA of the CDR3 is TGTGCCAGCAGCTCCCGGGCGGATGGCTACACCTTC. It yields the protein CASSSRADGYTF. The chain uses TRBV9 and TRBJ1-2; D is ambiguous. The CDR3 consists of 12 residues. Trimming shortened V by 4 bases and J by 6 bases, and 10 bases separated the two germline ends. In germline, CDR1 is SGDLS, CDR2 YYNGEE. Full variable domain (outside the CDR3, taken from reference TRBV9 and TRBJ1-2): DSGVTQTPKHLITATGQRVTLRCSPRSGDLSVYWYQQSLDQGLQFLIQYYNGEERAKGNILERFSAQQFPDLHSELNLSSLELGDSALYFCASSSRADGYTFGSGTRLTVV.